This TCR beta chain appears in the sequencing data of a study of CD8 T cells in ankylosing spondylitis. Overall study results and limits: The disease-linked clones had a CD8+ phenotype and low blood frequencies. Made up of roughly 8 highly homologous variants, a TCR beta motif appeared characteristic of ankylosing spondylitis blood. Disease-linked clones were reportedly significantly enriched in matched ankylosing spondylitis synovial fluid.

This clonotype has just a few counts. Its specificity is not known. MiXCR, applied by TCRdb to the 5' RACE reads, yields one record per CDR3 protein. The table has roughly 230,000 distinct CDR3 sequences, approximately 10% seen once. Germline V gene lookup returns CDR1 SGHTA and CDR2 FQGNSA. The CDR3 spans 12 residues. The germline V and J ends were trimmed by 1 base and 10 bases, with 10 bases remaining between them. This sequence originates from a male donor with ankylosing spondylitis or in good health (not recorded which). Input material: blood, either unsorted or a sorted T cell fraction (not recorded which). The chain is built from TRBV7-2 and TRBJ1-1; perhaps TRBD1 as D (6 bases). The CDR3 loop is CASSLEEGGAFF. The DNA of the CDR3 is TGTGCCAGCAGCTTAGAAGAAGGGGGAGCTTTCTTT.